Following are 25 T cell receptor beta chains from one sample sequenced in a study of beta chain features in type 1 diabetes. What was sequenced were expressed TCRB transcripts, since all of the isolated RNA had been reverse transcribed. The repertoire was sequenced with immunoSEQ multiplex PCR; TCRdb's copy has only in-frame clones and lacks some. Of more than 150,000 clones listed, 11% are singletons. The sample consisted of central memory CD4+ T cells from blood. The receptors were gathered from a man aged 18 to 35 in good health.

This clone turned up a few times. The V gene is TRBV7-2, the J gene TRBJ2-1; maybe TRBD2 (6 bases). Germline values: CDR1 SGHTA, CDR2 FQGNSA. CDR3 size: 14 residues. V was shortened by 7 bases and J by 5 bases, with 15 bases between the two germline ends. CDR3 amino acids: CASMGLSRDNEQFF. Here the CDR3 DNA reads TGTGCCAGCATGGGACTTTCTCGGGACAATGAGCAGTTCTTC.

This chain links TRBV14 with TRBJ2-1; 7 nucleotides agree with TRBD1. The CDR3 contains 16 residues. With V trimmed by 1 base and J by 4 bases, 7 bases remained unmatched. CDR1 SGHDN and CDR2 FVKESK come from the germline V gene. The CDR3 loop is CASSQGFDRDYNEQFF. Written as DNA, the CDR3 is TGTGCCAGCAGCCAAGGCTTTGACAGGGATTACAATGAGCAGTTCTTC.

This clone turned up a few times. This sequence joins TRBV25-1 and TRBJ2-7, with D hard to call. The CDR3 sequence is 11 residues long. Germline V lookup: CDR1 MGHDK, CDR2 SYGVNS. V lost 6 bases and J 3 bases, leaving 6 bases between the germline ends. The CDR3 region is CASRKDYEQYF. The CDR3 region has the DNA TGTGCCAGCAGGAAAGACTACGAGCAGTACTTC.

To note about this clone: Mismatch with germline at one junction end may stem from a read error. The identical CDR3 is also encoded by other nucleotide sequences in the sample. The chain links TRBV15 to TRBJ1-2, with D hard to call. The CDR3 runs 16 residues. In germline, CDR1 is LNHNV, CDR2 YYDKDF (reference sequence). In DNA form, the CDR3 reads TGCGCCACCAGCAGAGTAGACGCCGAACCTAACTATGGCTACACCTTC. It yields the protein CATSRVDAEPNYGYTF.

Only one count was recorded for this clone. The chain combines TRBV6-1 with TRBJ2-1; D not resolved. This CDR3 is 12 amino acids long. The germline V and J ends were trimmed by 2 bases and 9 bases, with 8 bases remaining between them. Germline values: CDR1 MNHNS, CDR2 SASEGT. The CDR3 reads CASSERKGEQFF. CDR3 DNA sequence: TGTGCCAGCAGTGAAAGGAAAGGTGAGCAGTTCTTC.

The chain uses TRBV28 and TRBJ2-1, with D tentatively TRBD2 (5 bases). The CDR3 loop spans 16 amino acids. The germline V and J ends were trimmed by 6 bases and 5 bases, with 20 bases remaining between them. Germline CDR1 and CDR2: MDHEN and SYDVKM. The CDR3 nucleotides are TGTGCCAGCAGCCCCCCCTCCCAGGCGAGGGACAATGAGCAGTTCTTC. Translating gives CASSPPSQARDNEQFF.

This clone was found a few times. The chain uses TRBV7-6 and TRBJ2-3, with 8 positions matching TRBD2. Germline lookup yields CDR1 SGHVS and CDR2 FNYEAQ. Losses at the gene ends were 6 bases for V and 6 bases for J; bases not matched to a gene: 8. This CDR3 is 14 amino acids long. The CDR3 sequence: CASSYGLAFDTQYF. The CDR3 DNA sequence: TGTGCCAGCAGTTATGGACTAGCTTTTGATACGCAGTATTTT.

V is TRBV30 and J is TRBJ1-3; D is undetermined. V was clipped by 0 bases and J by 0 bases, with 9 bases between them. The CDR3 sequence is 15 residues long. CDR1 GTSNPN and CDR2 SVGIG come from the germline V gene (reference sequence). The CDR3: CAWSVLGFSGNTIYF. CDR3 DNA: TGTGCCTGGAGTGTGCTGGGTTTCTCTGGAAACACCATATATTTT.

This clone was counted only a few times. The chain has TRBV13 and TRBJ2-1, with 9 bases that match TRBD1. The ends lost 6 bases at V and 6 bases at J; junction bases unmatched: 12. The CDR3 sequence is 16 residues long. Germline V gene data show CDR1 as PRHDT and CDR2 as FYEKMQ (reference sequence). This chain's CDR3 is CASSYMTGTGSNEQFF. DNA of the CDR3: TGTGCCAGCAGTTATATGACCGGGACAGGGTCCAATGAGCAGTTCTTC. Drawing the rest from reference TRBV13 and TRBJ2-1, the complete variable domain is AAGVIQSPRHLIKEKRETATLKCYPIPRHDTVYWYQQGPGQDPQFLISFYEKMQSDKGSIPDRFSAQQFSDYHSELNMSSLELGDSALYFCASSYMTGTGSNEQFFGPGTRLTVL.

The chain joins TRBV29-1 to TRBJ1-6; TRBD1 aligns across 7 bases. After removal of 6 bases from V and 5 bases from J, the junction contained 7 bases not matched to a gene. Germline V gives CDR1 SQVTM, CDR2 ANQGSEA. CDR3 length equals 14 residues. CDR3 sequence reads: CSVTGDSDNSPLHF. CDR3 sequence (DNA): TGCAGCGTGACGGGGGACAGCGATAATTCACCCCTCCACTTT. Complete variable domain (other parts from reference TRBV29-1 and TRBJ1-6): SAVISQKPSRDICQRGTSLTIQCQVDSQVTMMFWYRQQPGQSLTLIATANQGSEATYESGFVIDKFPISRPNLTFSTLTVSNMSPEDSSIYLCSVTGDSDNSPLHFGNGTRLTVT.

The rearrangement joins TRBV4-3 to TRBJ1-2, with 9 nucleotides matching TRBD1. The CDR3 spans 13 residues. Germline-derived CDR1 and CDR2 are LGHNA and YSLEER. Trimming cost V 4 bases and J 4 bases; bases outside gene matches: 1. The CDR3 loop is CASSRDRAYGYTF. The CDR3 bases are TGCGCCAGCAGCCGGGACAGGGCCTATGGCTACACCTTC.

The chain joins TRBV14 to TRBJ2-1, with 11 bases matching TRBD2. The germline CDR1 and CDR2 sequences are SGHDN and FVKESK. This CDR3 contains 18 residues. The J segment lost 3 bases and the V segment lost 4 bases, leaving 11 bases of the junction unmatched. The chain's CDR3 is CASSPIPLAGGLYNEQFF. CDR3 coding DNA: TGTGCCAGCAGCCCCATCCCTTTAGCGGGAGGGCTCTACAATGAGCAGTTCTTC.

J is TRBJ1-1 and V is TRBV18; D not certain. In germline, CDR1 is KGHSH, CDR2 LQKENI. Deletions cut 2 bases from V and 5 bases from J, with 12 bases between. The CDR3 loop spans 14 amino acids. The CDR3 nucleotides read TGTGCCAGCTCACCAGGCATCGGTGGGACTGAAGCTTTCTTT. Encoded protein: CASSPGIGGTEAFF.

V usage is TRBV5-4 and J usage is TRBJ1-1; a weak D match, TRBD1 (5 bases). Looked up from germline, CDR1 is SGHNT and CDR2 is YYREEE (reference sequence). This CDR3 is built from 15 residues. The V gene lost 4 bases and the J gene lost 0 bases, with 13 bases spanning the gap. CDR3 sequence reads: CASSRQGVVNTEAFF. In DNA form, the CDR3 reads TGTGCCAGCAGCCGACAAGGGGTAGTGAACACTGAAGCTTTCTTT.

This clone has just a few counts. CDR3 sequence reads: CASSPRVRNYGYTF. The CDR3 DNA reads TGTGCCAGCAGTCCACGGGTCCGCAACTATGGCTACACCTTC. The chain couples TRBV28 to TRBJ1-2, with D uncertain. Germline-derived CDR1 and CDR2 are MDHEN and SYDVKM. There are 14 residues in the CDR3. V was clipped by 5 bases and J by 2 bases, with 12 bases between them.

This chain uses TRBV30 with TRBJ1-2, with unresolved D. V lost 1 base, J lost 3 bases, and 6 bases lay in between. Germline V CDR1 and CDR2: GTSNPN, SVGIG (reference sequence). The length of the CDR3 is 12 residues. The CDR3, as DNA: TGTGCCTGGAGTGGACGGGACTATGGCTACACCTTC. Its translation is CAWSGRDYGYTF.

The chain joins TRBV29-1 to TRBJ1-2; D not certain. V dropped 7 bases and J dropped 8 bases, with 20 bases sitting between them. The V gene's germline CDR1 is SQVTM and CDR2 ANQGSEA. There are 13 residues in the CDR3. The CDR3 nucleotides are TGCAGCGCTTCCGTAGTCCGGGCTCAGGGCTACACCTTC. Translation gives CSASVVRAQGYTF.

This chain links TRBV9 with TRBJ2-2; weak D call: TRBD2 (5 bases). CDR1 SGDLS and CDR2 YYNGEE come from the germline V gene. CDR3 length: 16 amino acids. V gave up 2 bases and J gave up 0 bases, with 11 bases separating them. In DNA, the CDR3 is TGTGCCAGCAGCGTTAAGGGAGAGGCGAACACCGGGGAGCTGTTTTTT. Translation gives CASSVKGEANTGELFF. Looking up the rest from reference TRBV9 and TRBJ2-2 gives the full variable domain: DSGVTQTPKHLITATGQRVTLRCSPRSGDLSVYWYQQSLDQGLQFLIQYYNGEERAKGNILERFSAQQFPDLHSELNLSSLELGDSALYFCASSVKGEANTGELFFGEGSRLTVL.

This clone was seen a handful of times. The rearrangement links TRBV10-3 to TRBJ2-3; 9 bases line up with TRBD1. This CDR3 is built from 14 residues. CDR1 ENHRY and CDR2 SYGVKD come from the germline V gene. Unmatched junction bases numbered 6, after V lost 6 bases and J lost 5 bases. CDR3 residues: CAIRSWDREDTQYF. The DNA of the CDR3 is TGTGCCATCAGGTCCTGGGACAGGGAAGATACGCAGTATTTT.

This rearrangement joins TRBV25-1 to TRBJ1-2; 7 nucleotides agree with TRBD1. This CDR3 has 13 amino acids. The junction had 2 bases not matched to a gene; V was cut back by 3 bases and J by 4 bases. CDR1 is MGHDK, CDR2 SYGVNS, per germline. The CDR3 DNA follows: TGTGCCAGCAGTGACAGGGGGAGCTATGGCTACACCTTC. It is translated as CASSDRGSYGYTF.

This clone was seen only a few times. The chain is built from TRBV28 and TRBJ2-2; 9 positions agree with TRBD1. The CDR3 is made up of 15 amino acids. The germline CDR1 and CDR2 sequences are MDHEN and SYDVKM. The trim removed 5 bases at V and 7 bases at J, leaving 8 bases unmatched. This chain's CDR3 is CASSGGQGRRGELFF. The CDR3 DNA reads as TGTGCCAGCAGTGGGGGACAGGGAAGGCGCGGGGAGCTGTTTTTT.

V usage is TRBV4-2 and J usage is TRBJ2-2; D is undetermined. The V gene lost 6 bases and the J gene lost 3 bases, with 5 bases spanning the gap. CDR3 length equals 12 residues. From germline, CDR1 is LGHNA and CDR2 YNFKEQ. CDR3 DNA: TGTGCCAGCAGAACCGACACCGGGGAGCTGTTTTTT. Amino acid sequence: CASRTDTGELFF.

This clone was counted between two and nine times. CDR3 sequence: CSVVGQGANQPQHF. The CDR3 coding sequence is TGCAGCGTTGTGGGACAGGGGGCGAATCAGCCCCAGCATTTT. The J gene is TRBJ1-5, the V gene TRBV29-1; 12 bases fit TRBD1. The trim removed 4 bases at V and 4 bases at J, leaving 2 bases unmatched. CDR3 length equals 14 residues. Per germline, CDR1 SQVTM and CDR2 ANQGSEA.

J is TRBJ2-4 and V is TRBV23-1; 10 bases line up with TRBD1. TRBV23-1 is an ORF, with its function uncertain. The CDR3 length is 17 residues. J was trimmed by 7 bases and V by 4 bases; bases with no gene match: 13. The CDR3: CASSRTHRQGAGNIQYF. The CDR3 DNA sequence: TGCGCCAGCAGTCGAACCCATAGACAGGGGGCTGGGAACATTCAGTACTTC.

The chain joins TRBV13 to TRBJ1-4, with D unclear. There are 14 residues in the CDR3. The germline V gene has CDR1 PRHDT and CDR2 FYEKMQ (reference sequence). The V end was cut by 3 bases, the J end by 8 bases, with 13 bases between. CDR3 in amino acids: CASSFGPTGEKLFF. CDR3 DNA sequence: TGTGCCAGCAGCTTTGGACCAACGGGCGAAAAACTGTTTTTT.